This passage covers 26 T cell receptor beta chains from one sample sequenced in a study. TCRdb used MiXCR to reprocess the 5' RACE reads, holding one entry per CDR3 protein. The sample yields just under 65,000 distinct CDR3 sequences, roughly 23% seen once. The sequencing input was memory CD4+ T cells sorted from a lymph node. This sample's subset: memory CD4+ T cells, CD4+CD45RO+CD25-. The receptors come from a female donor with breast cancer.

To note about this clonotype: The junction differs from germline at one of its ends, possibly a read error. V gene TRBV5-1 combines with J gene TRBJ1-2; 8 bases line up with TRBD1. The germline V gene encodes CDR1 SGHRS and CDR2 YFSETQ. This CDR3 spans 14 amino acids. This CDR3 is CPSSSDRGEGGYTF. In nucleotides, the CDR3 is TGCCCCAGCAGCTCCGACAGGGGTGAGGGCGGCTACACCTTC.

The chain recombines TRBV20-1 with TRBJ1-5; 7 bases map to TRBD1. Germline CDR1 DFQATT, CDR2 SNEGSKA (reference sequence). The length of the CDR3 is 15 residues. V shed 5 bases, J shed 0 bases, and the junction held 7 bases outside the gene matches. The CDR3 spells CSASRDSNSNQPQHF. The CDR3 region has the DNA TGCAGTGCTTCGCGGGACAGTAATAGCAATCAGCCCCAGCATTTT.

Comments on this clonotype: This sequence may be a read error, since a much larger clone differs from it by one base. The CDR3 carries no conserved terminal phenylalanine or tryptophan, so it likely arises from a read error. The chain combines TRBV5-1 with TRBJ1-1, with TRBD1 matching 8 bases. The length of the CDR3 is 15 residues. V was pared by 4 bases and J by 6 bases, with 11 bases of the junction left unmatched. Germline assignment: CDR1 SGHRS and CDR2 YFSETQ. The CDR3 is CASSGYGQGGAEAFS. CDR3 nucleotide sequence: TGCGCCAGCAGCGGGTATGGACAGGGAGGCGCTGAAGCTTTCTCT.

The chain has TRBV6-2 or TRBV6-3 and TRBJ1-1; D remains ambiguous. V dropped 0 bases and J dropped 0 bases, with 5 bases sitting between them. The CDR3 consists of 14 residues. In germline, CDR1 is MNHEY, CDR2 SVGEGT. This chain's CDR3 is CASSYSSMNTEAFF. The CDR3 nucleotides read TGTGCCAGCAGTTACTCGTCTATGAACACTGAAGCTTTCTTT.

This clonotype was observed a handful of times. This chain uses TRBV7-8 with TRBJ2-1; 9 nucleotides match TRBD2. Looked up from germline, CDR1 is SGHVS and CDR2 is FQNEAQ. The ends lost 5 bases at V and 16 bases at J; junction bases unmatched: 12. The CDR3 extends over 13 amino acids. The CDR3 region has the DNA TGTGCCAGCAGCGTAGAACGGGGACTAGCTTACTTCTTC. This encodes CASSVERGLAYFF.

This clonotype was seen only a few times. This chain connects TRBV7-2 to TRBJ1-4, with 7 bases fitting TRBD1. CDR1 and CDR2 from the germline V gene are SGHTA and FQGNSA. This CDR3 comprises 15 residues. Trimming took 4 bases from V and 1 from J; bases not matched to a gene: 3. In DNA, the CDR3 is TGTGCCAGCAGCTACAGGGGAGGAACTAATGAAAAACTGTTTTTT. Amino acid sequence: CASSYRGGTNEKLFF.

The chain employs TRBV6-2 or TRBV6-3 and TRBJ2-5, with D unclear. Germline V gene sequence: CDR1 MNHEY, CDR2 SVGEGT. V was pared by 6 bases and J by 5 bases, with 13 bases between. The CDR3 is made up of 13 amino acids. This CDR3 is CASRRDTLETQYF. As DNA, the CDR3 is TGTGCCAGCAGACGCGACACCCTTGAGACCCAGTACTTC.

This clonotype was seen a handful of times. The rearrangement joins TRBV5-1 to TRBJ1-4; a weak D match, TRBD1 (6 bases). The CDR3 covers 14 residues. V was pared by 4 bases and J by 7 bases, with 14 bases between. Germline values: CDR1 SGHRS, CDR2 YFSETQ. The CDR3 protein is CASSPQGTGEKLFF. The DNA for the CDR3 is TGCGCCAGCAGCCCGCAGGGGACCGGTGAAAAACTGTTTTTT.

The chain is built from TRBV29-1 and TRBJ2-7, with 11 positions matching TRBD1. This CDR3 contains 13 residues. CDR1 SQVTM and CDR2 ANQGSEA come from the germline V gene. The ends lost 6 bases at V and 3 bases at J; junction bases unmatched: 4. CDR3 sequence reads: CSVGQGAYYEQYF. The CDR3, as DNA: TGCAGCGTCGGACAGGGGGCTTACTACGAGCAGTACTTC.

This clonotype was counted at least ten times. The chain recombines TRBV29-1 with TRBJ2-1; tentative D call: TRBD2 (5 bases). The germline CDR1 and CDR2 sequences are SQVTM and ANQGSEA. The ends were cut back, 7 bases at V and 10 bases at J, with 11 bases in the middle. The CDR3 is made up of 10 amino acids. CDR3 protein: CSAQTGEQFF. CDR3 nucleotides: TGCAGCGCCCAGACGGGAGAGCAGTTCTTC.

The rearrangement links TRBV4-2 to TRBJ1-1; TRBD1 matches at 7 bases. V lost 0 bases to trimming and J lost 4 bases; unmatched junction nucleotides: 5. Germline CDR1 is LGHNA and CDR2 is YNFKEQ. This CDR3 region has 15 residues. CDR3 in amino acids: CASSQEPGGTTEAFF. In DNA, the CDR3 is TGTGCCAGCAGCCAAGAGCCAGGGGGTACCACTGAAGCTTTCTTT.

The chain is built from TRBV20-1 and TRBJ2-3; possible D gene TRBD2, 6 bases. The CDR3 totals 12 residues. The germline V gene encodes CDR1 DFQATT and CDR2 SNEGSKA (reference sequence). The V and J ends lost 6 bases and 6 bases respectively, with 13 bases between them. Here the CDR3 reads CSAFRAGDTQYF. Written as DNA, the CDR3 is TGCAGTGCCTTCAGGGCGGGGGATACGCAGTATTTT.

The chain uses TRBV10-2 and TRBJ2-5; 10 bases line up with TRBD2. Germline V gives CDR1 WSHSY, CDR2 SAAADI. The trim removed 2 bases at V and 4 bases at J, leaving 1 base unmatched. This CDR3 is built from 14 residues. The CDR3 is CASSEGLAVETQYF. CDR3 coding DNA: TGCGCCAGCAGTGAGGGACTAGCGGTAGAGACCCAGTACTTC.

This clonotype has ten or more counts. V is TRBV6-5 and J is TRBJ2-7; 12 bases line up with TRBD1. Germline V gives CDR1 MNHEY, CDR2 SVGAGI. The J segment lost 5 bases and the V segment lost 5 bases, leaving 10 bases of the junction unmatched. This CDR3 contains 16 residues. CDR3 nucleotides: TGTGCCAGCAGTGATCCGGGACAGGGGGCAAAAAACGAGCAGTACTTC. This gives the protein CASSDPGQGAKNEQYF.

This clonotype was detected a few times. The chain carries TRBV7-9 and TRBJ1-1; no firm D call. The CDR3 extends over 13 amino acids. V was shortened by 1 base and J by 1 base, with 4 bases between the two germline ends. Germline V gene data show CDR1 as SEHNR and CDR2 as FQNEAQ (reference sequence). The CDR3 nucleotides read TGTGCCAGCAGCTTAGTGGCGAACACTGAAGCTTTCTTT. This codes for CASSLVANTEAFF.

This clonotype turned up a few times. The chain has TRBV4-3 and TRBJ2-5, with D perhaps matching TRBD1 or TRBD2 (6 bases each). Between the trimmed V and J ends, which lost 0 bases and 5 bases, there was a span of 10 bases. Germline-derived CDR1 and CDR2 are LGHNA and YSLEER. The CDR3 length is 14 residues. CDR3 in amino acids: CASSQEGGWETQYF. In nucleotides, the CDR3 is TGCGCCAGCAGCCAAGAAGGGGGGTGGGAGACCCAGTACTTC.

This chain joins TRBV20-1 and TRBJ2-1; a possible D gene is TRBD1 (5 bases). Germline CDR1 and CDR2: DFQATT and SNEGSKA (reference sequence). With 4 bases removed from V and 6 bases from J, the gap between germline ends came to 13 bases. The CDR3 runs to 13 residues. The CDR3 spells CSAITQGPNEQFF. CDR3 coding DNA: TGCAGTGCTATAACTCAGGGTCCCAATGAGCAGTTCTTC.

This clonotype was seen a handful of times. CDR3 protein: CASSLGWGDEQYF. DNA of the CDR3: TGCGCCAGCAGCCTAGGTTGGGGCGACGAGCAGTACTTC. The chain combines TRBV5-1 with TRBJ2-7, with D possibly TRBD1 on 5 matching bases. CDR3 length: 13 amino acids. V lost 4 bases, J lost 5 bases, and 13 bases lay in between. Germline V gives CDR1 SGHRS, CDR2 YFSETQ.

Only a few counts were recorded for this clonotype. The V gene is TRBV10-3, the J gene TRBJ2-3, with TRBD2 matching over 9 bases. Germline CDR1 ENHRY, CDR2 SYGVKD. J was trimmed by 7 bases and V by 4 bases; bases with no gene match: 9. The CDR3 extends over 15 amino acids. In DNA, the CDR3 is TGTGCCATCAGTGGGGTTAGCGGGAGAGAAAATACGCAGTATTTT. Residues: CAISGVSGRENTQYF.

Only a few counts were recorded for this clonotype. The chain links TRBV6-5 to TRBJ1-3; D remains unclear. The CDR3 totals 14 residues. The germline gives CDR1 MNHEY, CDR2 SVGAGI. V shed 6 bases and J shed 0 bases, with 9 bases lying between them. The CDR3 DNA follows: TGTGCCAGCAGGGCAGCCAGCTCTGGAAACACCATATATTTT. Translation: CASRAASSGNTIYF.

This clonotype was found a few times. This CDR3 reads CSAREQRWGYTF. The CDR3 DNA is TGCAGTGCTAGAGAACAGAGGTGGGGCTACACCTTC. The chain combines TRBV20-1 with TRBJ1-2; D unresolved. The CDR3 extends over 12 amino acids. CDR1 and CDR2 from the germline V gene are DFQATT and SNEGSKA (reference sequence). Trimming cost V 0 bases and J 8 bases, with 10 bases left between them.

This clonotype was picked up a small number of times. The chain is built from TRBV29-1 and TRBJ2-1, with 9 bases fitting TRBD1. V dropped 4 bases and J dropped 7; count of bases not matched to a gene: 8. The germline gives CDR1 SQVTM, CDR2 ANQGSEA. There are 14 residues in the CDR3. The CDR3 here is CSVARTGAGNEQFF. Here the CDR3 DNA reads TGCAGCGTTGCTCGGACAGGGGCAGGGAATGAGCAGTTCTTC.

This clonotype was seen a few times. The chain employs TRBV6-6 and TRBJ1-6, with TRBD1 matching 11 bases. From germline, CDR1 is MNHNY and CDR2 SVGAGI (reference sequence). The V and J ends lost 10 bases and 9 bases, in that order; junction bases with no gene match: 17. The CDR3 runs to 17 residues. The CDR3 protein is CATQSPGQGGSSSPLHF. In DNA form, the CDR3 reads TGTGCCACCCAAAGTCCGGGACAGGGGGGTTCCAGTTCACCCCTCCACTTT.

This clonotype was counted a few times. The chain couples TRBV6-1 to TRBJ2-2; D might be TRBD1 (6 bases). The CDR3 runs 14 residues. V dropped 4 bases and J dropped 4 bases, with 10 bases sitting between them. Germline values: CDR1 MNHNS, CDR2 SASEGT. In DNA, the CDR3 is TGTGCCAGCAGTGCGTTACAGGGCACCGGGGAGCTGTTTTTT. Translating gives CASSALQGTGELFF.

This clonotype was recorded a few times. A much larger clone is a single base away; this may be a read error. The chain links TRBV6-6 to TRBJ1-5; TRBD1 matches at 7 bases. V gave up 5 bases and J gave up 2 bases; unmatched junction bases: 0. The CDR3 is made up of 13 amino acids. Germline lookup yields CDR1 MNHNY and CDR2 SVGAGI (reference sequence). The CDR3 region has the DNA TGTGCCAGCAGTGACAGGGGCAATCAGCCCCAGCATTTT. Residues: CASSDRGNQPQHF.

This clonotype came up a few times. The V gene is TRBV7-2, the J gene TRBJ2-5; no reliable D call. The CDR3 consists of 13 residues. In germline, CDR1 is SGHTA, CDR2 FQGNSA. V was pared by 1 base and J by 5 bases, with 8 bases between. CDR3 in DNA: TGTGCCAGCAGCTTAGGACCCAGGGAGACCCAGTACTTC. It yields the protein CASSLGPRETQYF.